The 7 T cell receptor beta chains below were found in one sample sequenced in a study of T cell changes during pregnancy in multiple sclerosis. Clones were read by immunoSEQ multiplex PCR, and TCRdb kept only the in-frame ones, dropping some. The sample lists about 50,000 clones, less than 95% occurring once. Material: CD4+ T cells from peripheral blood mononuclear cells, obtained in the third trimester of pregnancy. The receptor source for this set is a female donor with multiple sclerosis, enrolled in a pregnancy study.

The chain is built from TRBV6-5 and TRBJ2-3; D remains unclear. Germline CDR1 reads MNHEY; CDR2 reads SVGAGI. V shed 7 bases and J shed 0 bases, with 11 bases lying between them. The CDR3 has 14 amino acids. In nucleotides, the CDR3 is TGTGCCAGCATTGAGTCCCCTAGCACAGATACGCAGTATTTT. Translation: CASIESPSTDTQYF.

The chain couples TRBV6-6 to TRBJ2-5, with a weak D call TRBD1 (5 bases). CDR3 length: 14 residues. Trimming left V 6 bases short and J 7 bases short, with 18 bases between. The germline gives CDR1 MNHNY, CDR2 SVGAGI (reference sequence). The CDR3 here is CASSDDQGSATQYF. For the CDR3, the DNA is TGTGCCAGCAGCGACGACCAGGGCTCGGCGACCCAGTACTTC.

The V call is TRBV28, the J call TRBJ1-2; perhaps TRBD1 as D (5 bases). The CDR3 runs to 15 residues. With 3 bases removed from V and 4 bases from J, the gap between germline ends came to 15 bases. CDR1 and CDR2 (germline): MDHEN, SYDVKM. The CDR3 protein is CASSLGPGRSYGYTF. The CDR3 coding sequence is TGTGCCAGCAGTTTGGGGCCCGGGAGGAGCTATGGCTACACCTTC.

The chain uses TRBV5-5 and TRBJ2-7; 8 bases agree with TRBD1. CDR3 length equals 14 residues. Looked up from germline, CDR1 is SGHKS and CDR2 is YYEKEE (reference sequence). With V trimmed by 4 bases and J by 6 bases, 9 bases remained unmatched. CDR3 loop: CASSPGTGGSEQYF. In DNA form, the CDR3 reads TGTGCCAGCAGCCCTGGGACAGGTGGCAGCGAGCAGTACTTC.

This clone was seen only a few times. This chain uses TRBV7-9 with TRBJ2-7; tentative D call: TRBD2 (5 bases). Germline CDR1 reads SEHNR; CDR2 reads FQNEAQ (reference sequence). This CDR3 spans 14 amino acids. Trimming took off 4 bases at V and 2 bases at J, with 12 bases between the two ends. The CDR3 is CASSSAGVAYEQYF. DNA for the CDR3: TGTGCCAGCAGCTCGGCGGGCGTCGCCTACGAGCAGTACTTC.

The chain uses TRBV2 and TRBJ1-1; 7 bases are a match to TRBD1. V dropped 8 bases and J dropped 0; count of bases not matched to a gene: 6. This CDR3 has 14 residues. Germline assignment: CDR1 SNHLY and CDR2 FYNNEI. CDR3 bases: TGTGCCAGCGTATTCGGGACAGTGAACACTGAAGCTTTCTTT. It yields the protein CASVFGTVNTEAFF.

The genes are TRBV7-8 and TRBJ1-4; 7 bases are shared with TRBD1. The V segment lost 6 bases and the J segment 7 bases; nucleotides outside the gene matches: 8. Germline V gives CDR1 SGHVS, CDR2 FQNEAQ. There are 14 residues in the CDR3. CDR3 protein: CASRPGQEGEKLFF. CDR3 bases: TGTGCCAGCAGGCCCGGACAGGAGGGTGAAAAACTGTTTTTT.